This TCR beta chain was retrieved from a study of shared clonotypes between healthy human individuals. Germline V gene sequence: CDR1 KGHSH, CDR2 LQKENI. V trimming: 6 bases; J trimming: 1 base; junction bases outside the gene matches: 18. The CDR3 totals 19 residues. The assay used deep level. This table comes from immunoSEQ multiplex PCR, and its TCRdb copy is limited to in-frame clones, with some not included. This table has about 2.4 million clones, 90% to 95% appearing once. Study outcomes and limitations: Researchers found naive subsets generally carried larger estimated richness than memory subsets. The represented genetic and exposure-history diversity was limited by the small number of donors.

In the case of this clone: Antigen unknown.

The specimen sequenced was naive CD4+ T cells from PBMCs. The subset was: CD45RA+ positively selected. J is TRBJ2-3 and V is TRBV18, with TRBD2 identical over 8 bases. This receptor was identified in a man between 18 and 35 years old in good health. Some clones in this sample may be carry-over from other donors' samples. The CDR3 here is CASSLGGGSASGRTDTQYF. The DNA for the CDR3 is TGTGCCAGCTCCCTCGGGGGGGGATCGGCTAGCGGCCGCACAGATACGCAGTATTTT. The variable domain in full, with the rest retrieved from reference TRBV18 and TRBJ2-3, is NAGVMQNPRHLVRRRGQEARLRCSPMKGHSHVYWYRQLPEEGLKFMVYLQKENIIDESGMPKERFSAEFPKEGPSILRIQQVVRGDSAAYFCASSLGGGSASGRTDTQYFGPGTRLTVL.